The 21 T cell receptor beta chains given below trace back to one sample, sequenced in a study of regulatory T cells in long-lasting Graves disease. Building of the TCR beta libraries involved iRepertoire HTBI primers and Arm-PCR of CDR3 regions. TCRdb re-called the multiplex PCR reads through MiXCR, storing one row per CDR3 protein. Found here are about 450,000 distinct CDR3 sequences, less than 15% of them singletons; the top ten hold approximately 19%. The time point denotes: newly diagnosed GD, antithyroid drugs for less than 3 months. Isolated PBMC RNA provided the starting material for the TCR library. These sequences were also reported in another study, on T cells in Graves' hyperthyroidism and ophthalmopathy.

The sequencing here drew on peripheral blood mononuclear cells (PBMCs), taken at new diagnosis, from a patient treated with antithyroid drugs. The source of these receptors is a woman aged 45-65 years with Graves disease.

The sample holds one count of this clonotype. Mismatch with germline at one junction end may stem from a read error. The chain is built from TRBV30 and TRBJ2-7; D is possibly TRBD1 or TRBD2 (5 bases each). Germline V gives CDR1 GTSNPN, CDR2 SVGIG (reference sequence). The CDR3 length is 13 residues. Written as DNA, the CDR3 is TGTGCCTGGAGTACCGGGACCACCTACGAGCAGCACTTC. Its protein is CAWSTGTTYEQHF.

This clonotype was detected many times. The V gene is TRBV28, the J gene TRBJ1-5; D gene ambiguous. V was trimmed by 2 bases and J by 0 bases, leaving 14 bases between them. The CDR3 covers 17 residues. Germline CDR1 reads MDHEN; CDR2 reads SYDVKM. The CDR3 DNA sequence: TGTGCCAGCAGTTTAAGGTCCCCAAGCTATAGCAATCAGCCCCAGCATTTT. Its translation is CASSLRSPSYSNQPQHF.

Remarks on this clonotype: One junction end does not reproduce the germline sequence, and a read error may be involved. The chain uses TRBV6-9 and TRBJ1-1; D ambiguous. The CDR3 has 14 amino acids. The germline gives CDR1 MNHGY, CDR2 SVAAGI. Here the CDR3 DNA reads TGTGCCAGCAGTTACGCAGAAATGAACACTGGAGCTTTCTTT. Its protein is CASSYAEMNTGAFF.

This clonotype has a count of ten or more. Mismatch with germline at one junction end may stem from a read error. The V gene is TRBV5-1, the J gene TRBJ2-3; 8 nucleotides agree with TRBD1. There are 15 residues in the CDR3. Germline CDR1 is SGHRS and CDR2 is YFSETQ. The CDR3 coding sequence is TGTGCCAGCAGTTCCGGACAGGGAGGCACAGATACGCAGTATTTT. It yields the protein CASSSGQGGTDTQYF.

This clonotype was found many times. V is TRBV28 and J is TRBJ2-5; D tentatively fits TRBD1 or TRBD2 (5 bases each). The V and J ends lost 6 bases and 5 bases respectively, with 19 bases between them. This CDR3 has 15 residues. Germline V gives CDR1 MDHEN, CDR2 SYDVKM. The CDR3: CASRPPGRGGETQYF. The CDR3 region has the DNA TGTGCCAGCAGACCGCCTGGTCGGGGCGGGGAGACCCAGTACTTC.

This clonotype was found many times. CDR3 protein: CASSRRDRGEQYF. The CDR3 DNA reads TGTGCCAGCAGTCGCAGGGATAGGGGCGAGCAGTACTTC. The J gene is TRBJ2-7, the V gene TRBV11-2, with D tentatively TRBD1 (5 bases). Germline CDR1 is SGHAT and CDR2 is FQNNGV. V dropped 6 bases and J dropped 6 bases, with 15 bases sitting between them. This CDR3 is built from 13 residues.

This clonotype appeared many times. V usage is TRBV6-1 and J usage is TRBJ2-5, with D tentatively TRBD1 (6 bases). Germline V gives CDR1 MNHNS, CDR2 SASEGT. Trimming took 5 bases from V and 2 from J, leaving 15 bases between them. The CDR3 sequence is 15 residues long. CDR3 in DNA: TGTGCCAGCAGTCTGTCCGGGACACCACAAGAGACCCAGTACTTC. It encodes CASSLSGTPQETQYF.

This clonotype was counted between two and nine times. The rearrangement uses TRBV30 and TRBJ1-6; the D gene is possibly TRBD1 (5 bases). Looked up from germline, CDR1 is GTSNPN and CDR2 is SVGIG (reference sequence). V gave up 3 bases and J gave up 0 bases, with 15 bases separating them. CDR3 size: 17 residues. The CDR3 reads CAWRGDGKSSYNSPLHF. The DNA for the CDR3 is TGTGCCTGGAGAGGGGACGGGAAAAGCTCCTATAATTCACCCCTCCACTTT.

This clonotype was observed many times. This chain joins TRBV6-2 or TRBV6-3 and TRBJ2-3, with a weak D call TRBD1 (5 bases). In germline, CDR1 is MNHEY, CDR2 SVGEGT. The CDR3 is 14 residues long. V gave up 2 bases and J gave up 6 bases, with 12 bases separating them. In DNA, the CDR3 is TGTGCCAGCAGTTACCGCGAACACAGGGATACGCAGTATTTT. It specifies CASSYREHRDTQYF.

This clonotype was detected once. A read error may be the cause here, since a much bigger clone is one base away. The V call is TRBV18, the J call TRBJ2-1; D is perhaps TRBD1 (5 bases). The CDR3 spans 16 residues. The germline V gene has CDR1 KGHSH and CDR2 LQKENI. CDR3 residues: CASSPPRQTRYNERFF. The CDR3 region has the DNA TGTGCCAGCTCACCACCGAGACAGACACGATACAATGAGCGGTTCTTC.

As regards this clonotype: Compared with germline, one end of the junction differs, possibly owing to a read error. This chain links TRBV7-9 with TRBJ1-4, with D possibly matching TRBD1 (6 bases). Germline V gives CDR1 SEHNR, CDR2 FQNEAQ (reference sequence). CDR3 length equals 14 residues. Here the CDR3 reads CASSLMDSNEKPFF. The CDR3 bases are TGTGCCAGCAGCTTAATGGACAGTAATGAAAAACCGTTTTTT.

This clonotype was detected ten times or more. This chain uses TRBV20-1 with TRBJ2-3; D is ambiguous. V was cut by 3 bases and J by 3 bases, with 7 bases left in between. The V gene's germline CDR1 is DFQATT and CDR2 SNEGSKA (reference sequence). The CDR3 extends over 12 amino acids. The CDR3 region is CSASVLTDTQYF. The CDR3 DNA reads as TGCAGTGCTAGTGTTCTTACAGATACGCAGTATTTT.

This clonotype was recorded many times. This rearrangement joins TRBV7-4 to TRBJ1-1; D gene uncertain. Trimming took 0 bases from V and 4 from J, leaving 9 bases between them. CDR1 and CDR2 (germline): SGHVT, SQSDAQ. This CDR3 region has 14 residues. Written as DNA, the CDR3 is TGTGCCAGCAGCTTAGCAGGGTGCCTCACTGAAGCTTTCTTT. Protein: CASSLAGCLTEAFF.

The chain recombines TRBV11-2 with TRBJ2-1; 7 nucleotides line up with TRBD1. Trimming removed 3 bases from V and 5 bases from J; junction bases left unmatched: 7. Germline V gene lookup returns CDR1 SGHAT and CDR2 FQNNGV. CDR3 length: 15 residues. The CDR3 sequence is CASSFTGARDNEQFF. As DNA, the CDR3 is TGTGCCAGCAGCTTCACAGGGGCCCGCGACAATGAGCAGTTCTTC.

The chain carries TRBV4-1 and TRBJ1-5; D unclear. The V gene lost 4 bases and the J gene lost 9 bases, with 16 bases spanning the gap. The CDR3 covers 14 residues. Germline CDR1 is MGHRA and CDR2 is YSYEKL. The CDR3 bases are TGCGCCAGCAGCCCCGACGAAGGAGCACGGCCCCAGCATTTT. This encodes CASSPDEGARPQHF.

The chain is built from TRBV28 and TRBJ2-2; D might be TRBD1 (5 bases). V dropped 4 bases and J dropped 1 base, with 16 bases sitting between them. The CDR3 is 17 residues long. Germline values: CDR1 MDHEN, CDR2 SYDVKM. As DNA, the CDR3 is TGTGCCAGCAGTTCGTCTCTAGACAGAAGGAACACCGGGGAGCTGTTTTTT. It codes for CASSSSLDRRNTGELFF.

This clonotype was seen repeatedly, ten times or more. The chain carries TRBV20-1 and TRBJ1-4; a possible D gene is TRBD1 (5 bases). The CDR3 is 15 amino acids. The germline V and J ends were trimmed by 2 bases and 8 bases, with 18 bases remaining between them. Germline V gives CDR1 DFQATT, CDR2 SNEGSKA (reference sequence). CDR3 sequence reads: CSARRRGQGAEKLFF. CDR3 coding DNA: TGCAGTGCTAGACGCCGTGGGCAGGGCGCGGAAAAACTGTTTTTT.

This clonotype was detected ten times or more. The chain is built from TRBV2 and TRBJ2-2; 9 nucleotides agree with TRBD2. The germline gives CDR1 SNHLY, CDR2 FYNNEI. This CDR3 is built from 15 residues. The ends lost 6 bases at V and 1 base at J; junction bases unmatched: 3. The CDR3, as DNA: TGTGCCAGCAGCGGACTAGCGATGAACACCGGGGAGCTGTTTTTT. Encoded protein: CASSGLAMNTGELFF.

This clonotype was detected a few times. The V gene is TRBV11-2, the J gene TRBJ2-3; TRBD1 aligns across 11 bases. The germline gives CDR1 SGHAT, CDR2 FQNNGV. There are 16 residues in the CDR3. Unmatched junction bases numbered 10, after V lost 6 bases and J lost 5 bases. CDR3 nucleotide sequence: TGTGCCAGCAGTGAAACCCGGACAGGGGGCTTAGATACGCAGTATTTT. Amino acid sequence: CASSETRTGGLDTQYF. Variable domain in full (rest from reference TRBV11-2 and TRBJ2-3): EAGVAQSPRYKIIEKRQSVAFWCNPISGHATLYWYQQILGQGPKLLIQFQNNGVVDDSQLPKDRFSAERLKGVDSTLKIQPAKLEDSAVYLCASSETRTGGLDTQYFGPGTRLTVL.

J is TRBJ1-2 and V is TRBV7-9; D remains ambiguous. The CDR3 totals 13 residues. Per the germline V gene, CDR1 is SEHNR and CDR2 is FQNEAQ (reference sequence). Trimming took off 5 bases at V and 7 bases at J, with 14 bases between the two ends. The CDR3 nucleotides read TGTGCCAGCAGCCCCGGGGTGTTAGCTGGCTACACCTTC. Protein product: CASSPGVLAGYTF.

In this sample, this clonotype turned up a few times. Here the CDR3 DNA reads TGTGCCAGCAAGGGTTGGGAGGCTCCTAATGAGCAGTTCTTC. Translating it yields CASKGWEAPNEQFF. The genes are TRBV27 and TRBJ2-1; TRBD2 is a possible D gene (6 bases). Between the trimmed V and J ends, which lost 7 bases and 7 bases, there was a span of 17 bases. Germline V gives CDR1 MNHEY, CDR2 SMNVEV (reference sequence). The CDR3 is made up of 14 amino acids.